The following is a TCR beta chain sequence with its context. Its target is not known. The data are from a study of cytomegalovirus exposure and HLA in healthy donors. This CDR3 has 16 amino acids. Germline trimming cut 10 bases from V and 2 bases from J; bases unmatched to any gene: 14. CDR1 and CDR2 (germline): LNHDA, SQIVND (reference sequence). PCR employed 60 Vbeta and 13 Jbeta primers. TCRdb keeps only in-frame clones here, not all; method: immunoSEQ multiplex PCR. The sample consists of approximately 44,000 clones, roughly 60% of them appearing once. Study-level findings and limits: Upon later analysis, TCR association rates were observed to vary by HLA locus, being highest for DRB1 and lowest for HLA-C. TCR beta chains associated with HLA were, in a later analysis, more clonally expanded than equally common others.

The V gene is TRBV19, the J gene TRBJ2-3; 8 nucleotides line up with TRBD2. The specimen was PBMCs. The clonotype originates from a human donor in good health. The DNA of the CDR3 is TGTGCCACCTCGCCAGGCATAGCGGGGAACACAGATACGCAGTATTTT. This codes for CATSPGIAGNTDTQYF.